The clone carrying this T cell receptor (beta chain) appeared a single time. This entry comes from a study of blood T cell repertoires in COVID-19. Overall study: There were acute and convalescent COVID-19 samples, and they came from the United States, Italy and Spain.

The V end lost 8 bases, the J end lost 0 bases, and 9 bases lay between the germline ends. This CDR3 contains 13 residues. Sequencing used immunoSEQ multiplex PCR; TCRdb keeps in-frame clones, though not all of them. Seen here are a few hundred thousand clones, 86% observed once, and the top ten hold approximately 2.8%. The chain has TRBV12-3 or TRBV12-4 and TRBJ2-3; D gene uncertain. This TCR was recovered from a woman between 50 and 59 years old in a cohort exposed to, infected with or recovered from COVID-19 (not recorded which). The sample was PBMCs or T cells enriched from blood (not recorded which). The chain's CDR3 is CASVGLSTDTQYF. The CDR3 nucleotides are TGTGCCAGCGTTGGGCTTAGCACAGATACGCAGTATTTT.